The present T cell receptor beta chain was sequenced within a study of blood T cell repertoires in COVID-19. Repertoires were generated with immunoSEQ multiplex PCR, while TCRdb's copy carries only in-frame clones and drops some. The sample has some 51,000 clones, around 93% seen once. Germline loops: CDR1 SEHNR, CDR2 FQNEAQ (reference sequence). Trimming cost V 1 base and J 6 bases, with 12 bases left between them. The length of the CDR3 is 15 residues. Sequences were obtained from peripheral blood. This sequence was found in a man over 45 with acute or convalescent COVID-19. The chain joins TRBV7-9 to TRBJ1-4; D is unclear. The CDR3 DNA sequence: TGTGCCAGCAGCTTAGTCGGAGGTTCCCATGAAAAACTGTTTTTT. This sequence encodes CASSLVGGSHEKLFF.